Presented here are 27 T cell receptor beta chains from one specimen sequenced in a study of T cell changes during pregnancy in multiple sclerosis. Sequencing was performed with immunoSEQ multiplex PCR; in TCRdb, only in-frame clones are kept and a portion is missing. The top ten clones hold under 2% of a sample with about 57,000 clones, about 88% of them seen once. This specimen consisted of peripheral blood, obtained after pregnancy. These receptors came from a female donor with multiple sclerosis, enrolled in a pregnancy study.

The V and J genes are TRBV19 and TRBJ2-3; TRBD2 aligns across 11 bases. Germline V gives CDR1 LNHDA, CDR2 SQIVND (reference sequence). The CDR3 sequence is 14 residues long. V lost 5 bases and J lost 14; bases outside the gene matches: 12. This CDR3 reads CASSFSLSSGGTYF. CDR3 DNA: TGTGCCAGTAGTTTTTCCCTCTCTAGCGGGGGGACGTATTTT. The full variable domain, with the rest looked up from reference TRBV19 and TRBJ2-3, is DGGITQSPKYLFRKEGQNVTLSCEQNLNHDAMYWYRQDPGQGLRLIYYSQIVNDFQKGDIAEGYSVSREKKESFPLTVTSAQKNPTAFYLCASSFSLSSGGTYFGPGTRLTVL.

This clone was found a few times. V usage is TRBV9 and J usage is TRBJ2-1; the match to TRBD2 covers 14 bases. Germline values: CDR1 SGDLS, CDR2 YYNGEE. V trimming: 5 bases; J trimming: 6 bases; junction bases outside the gene matches: 4. The CDR3 is 15 residues long. The CDR3 region is CASSKGLAGGNEQFF. The CDR3 DNA is TGTGCCAGCAGTAAAGGACTAGCGGGGGGCAATGAGCAGTTCTTC. Combining the CDR3 with reference TRBV9 and TRBJ2-1 gives the whole variable domain DSGVTQTPKHLITATGQRVTLRCSPRSGDLSVYWYQQSLDQGLQFLIQYYNGEERAKGNILERFSAQQFPDLHSELNLSSLELGDSALYFCASSKGLAGGNEQFFGPGTRLTVL.

The chain uses TRBV5-1 and TRBJ1-1; D is ambiguous. This CDR3 contains 13 residues. CDR1 is SGHRS and CDR2 is YFSETQ in the germline V gene. V was clipped by 0 bases and J by 4 bases, with 7 bases between them. The CDR3 sequence is CASSLEVATEAFF. CDR3 nucleotide sequence: TGCGCCAGCAGCTTGGAGGTAGCCACTGAAGCTTTCTTT.

The chain is built from TRBV5-1 and TRBJ1-1; D remains unclear. V lost 2 bases, J lost 2 bases, and 7 bases lay in between. The CDR3 length is 13 residues. Per germline, CDR1 SGHRS and CDR2 YFSETQ. The CDR3 loop reads CASSFDINTEAFF. CDR3 DNA sequence: TGCGCCAGCAGCTTTGACATAAACACTGAAGCTTTCTTT.

The chain employs TRBV5-4 and TRBJ2-5; 7 bases fit TRBD2. Germline lookup yields CDR1 SGHNT and CDR2 YYREEE (reference sequence). CDR3 length: 18 amino acids. V lost 0 bases, J lost 2 bases, and 13 bases stayed unmatched. The CDR3 DNA reads TGTGCCAGCAGCTTGGGTTCTTTCGGGACTACAAAACAAGAGACCCAGTACTTC. As protein: CASSLGSFGTTKQETQYF.

This clone has a single count. The rearrangement uses TRBV10-3 and TRBJ1-2; D unclear. The germline V gene has CDR1 ENHRY and CDR2 SYGVKD. CDR3 length: 13 amino acids. Trimming took off 0 bases at V and 7 bases at J, with 9 bases between the two ends. CDR3 sequence reads: CAISESGAGGYTF. CDR3 nucleotides: TGTGCCATCAGTGAGTCGGGAGCGGGTGGCTACACCTTC.

The chain joins TRBV4-1 to TRBJ2-5; D is perhaps TRBD2 (6 bases). The V gene lost 3 bases and the J gene lost 5 bases, with 19 bases spanning the gap. The CDR3 loop spans 16 amino acids. Per the germline V gene, CDR1 is MGHRA and CDR2 is YSYEKL. CDR3 loop: CASSHPIVRGWETQYF. DNA of the CDR3: TGCGCCAGCAGCCATCCCATAGTGCGGGGATGGGAGACCCAGTACTTC.

This rearrangement joins TRBV28 to TRBJ1-6; D is undetermined. V lost 6 bases and J lost 1, with 7 bases in between. The CDR3 contains 14 residues. The germline V gene encodes CDR1 MDHEN and CDR2 SYDVKM. The CDR3 here is CASSPGSYNSPLHF. CDR3 nucleotide sequence: TGTGCCAGCAGCCCCGGGTCCTATAATTCACCCCTCCACTTT.

This clone was seen more than once but under ten times. The CDR3 nucleotides are TGTGCCTGGAGTGTCAACAGAGATCAGCCCCAGCATTTT. This gives the protein CAWSVNRDQPQHF. This rearrangement joins TRBV30 to TRBJ1-5; D gene unclear. The CDR3 runs to 13 residues. V dropped 0 bases and J dropped 5 bases, with 8 bases sitting between them. CDR1 and CDR2 (germline): GTSNPN, SVGIG (reference sequence).

This chain joins TRBV10-3 and TRBJ1-2, with TRBD1 identical over 11 bases. V shed 4 bases and J 11 bases; nucleotides not matched to a gene: 6. The length of the CDR3 is 13 residues. Germline values: CDR1 ENHRY, CDR2 SYGVKD. CDR3 sequence reads: CAISGGGQGAYTF. The CDR3 coding sequence is TGTGCCATCAGTGGGGGAGGACAGGGGGCATACACCTTC.

The CDR3 nucleotides are TGTGCCACTGGGACAGGACTTGTACGGCAGTACTTC. Its translation: CATGTGLVRQYF. J is TRBJ2-7 and V is TRBV6-6; 8 bases agree with TRBD1. Trimming cost V 10 bases and J 9 bases; bases outside gene matches: 11. This CDR3 is 12 amino acids long. Germline CDR1 is MNHNY and CDR2 is SVGAGI (reference sequence).

The chain couples TRBV28 to TRBJ1-1, with 8 bases identical to TRBD1. The CDR3 has 15 amino acids. The V and J ends lost 4 bases and 0 bases, in that order; junction bases with no gene match: 4. Looked up from germline, CDR1 is MDHEN and CDR2 is SYDVKM. The CDR3 bases are TGTGCCAGCAGTTCTCAGGGGGCGCTGAACACTGAAGCTTTCTTT. Residues: CASSSQGALNTEAFF.

The chain links TRBV5-1 to TRBJ1-4, with TRBD1 matching 7 bases. Trimming removed 4 bases from V and 8 bases from J; junction bases left unmatched: 11. CDR3 length: 15 residues. CDR1 and CDR2 (germline): SGHRS, YFSETQ. The CDR3 sequence is CASSDFSGTVEKLFF. In DNA, the CDR3 is TGCGCCAGCAGCGATTTTTCCGGGACAGTCGAAAAACTGTTTTTT.

The chain employs TRBV2 and TRBJ2-7; tentatively, D is TRBD1 (6 bases). Trimming left V 8 bases short and J 0 bases short, with 17 bases between. The CDR3 contains 15 residues. The germline V gene has CDR1 SNHLY and CDR2 FYNNEI. Written as DNA, the CDR3 is TGTGCCAGCGGAGCGGTACAGGGAAGCTCCTACGAGCAGTACTTC. It codes for CASGAVQGSSYEQYF.

This chain uses TRBV9 with TRBJ2-7; the D is unclear. Between the trimmed V and J ends, which lost 2 bases and 4 bases, there was a span of 10 bases. The CDR3 has 13 amino acids. Germline V gene lookup returns CDR1 SGDLS and CDR2 YYNGEE. CDR3 in amino acids: CASSVGPQYEQYF. CDR3 in DNA: TGTGCCAGCAGCGTTGGCCCTCAGTACGAGCAGTACTTC.

This chain uses TRBV30 with TRBJ2-7; D might be TRBD1 (5 bases). Germline-derived CDR1 and CDR2 are GTSNPN and SVGIG (reference sequence). CDR3 length equals 13 residues. V was pared by 2 bases and J by 4 bases, with 12 bases between. CDR3 loop: CAWSRAGRYEQYF. The CDR3 DNA follows: TGTGCCTGGAGTAGGGCAGGGCGATACGAGCAGTACTTC.

The chain employs TRBV7-8 and TRBJ1-2; no reliable D call. V was cut by 2 bases and J by 2 bases, with 12 bases left in between. CDR1 is SGHVS and CDR2 is FQNEAQ in the germline V gene. The CDR3 has 15 amino acids. CDR3 bases: TGTGCCAGCAGCTTATCGACGGGGTCCAACTATGGCTACACCTTC. It specifies CASSLSTGSNYGYTF.

The sample holds a few counts of this clone. V gene TRBV7-9 combines with J gene TRBJ1-6, with no clear D. From germline, CDR1 is SEHNR and CDR2 FQNEAQ (reference sequence). V was cut by 1 base and J by 7 bases, with 8 bases left in between. The CDR3 length is 14 residues. The CDR3 DNA follows: TGTGCCAGCAGCTTAGGGCCGAACAATTCACCCCTCCACTTT. This translates into CASSLGPNNSPLHF.

This clone was seen a few times. This sequence joins TRBV15 and TRBJ1-1; 9 bases agree with TRBD1. CDR1 LNHNV and CDR2 YYDKDF come from the germline V gene (reference sequence). V gave up 0 bases and J gave up 5 bases; unmatched junction bases: 7. This CDR3 has 16 residues. CDR3 amino acids: CATSRDTGTGPTEAFF. The CDR3 nucleotides are TGTGCCACCAGCAGAGATACCGGGACAGGGCCAACTGAAGCTTTCTTT.

This rearrangement joins TRBV10-2 to TRBJ2-7, with a tentative D call TRBD2 (5 bases). The germline CDR1 and CDR2 sequences are WSHSY and SAAADI. Trimming stripped 7 bases from V and 1 base from J, with 11 bases between. The CDR3 extends over 13 amino acids. The DNA of the CDR3 is TGCGCCAGCATCGAAGGAGGATCCTACGAGCAGTACTTC. It encodes CASIEGGSYEQYF.

This chain connects TRBV15 to TRBJ1-2; D might be TRBD1 (5 bases). The CDR3 is 15 amino acids. Between the trimmed V and J ends, which lost 3 bases and 6 bases, there was a span of 17 bases. Looked up from germline, CDR1 is LNHNV and CDR2 is YYDKDF (reference sequence). This CDR3 is CATSSPSGEFHGYTF. CDR3 in DNA: TGTGCCACCAGCAGTCCGTCGGGGGAATTTCATGGCTACACCTTC.

A single count supports this clone. The chain combines TRBV6-1 with TRBJ1-5; no clear D. The V end was cut by 1 base, the J end by 6 bases, with 10 bases between. Germline CDR1 reads MNHNS; CDR2 reads SASEGT. This CDR3 has 14 residues. The CDR3 nucleotides are TGTGCCAGCAGTGAAGAAGAGTGGTCTCAGCCCCAGCATTTT. Protein product: CASSEEEWSQPQHF.

The V and J genes are TRBV7-8 and TRBJ1-3; TRBD1 might be the D (5 bases). V lost 3 bases to trimming and J lost 0 bases, with 12 bases between them. Germline V gene data show CDR1 as SGHVS and CDR2 as FQNEAQ. The CDR3 runs to 16 residues. As DNA, the CDR3 is TGTGCCAGCAGCTTGTACGGGGGGAACTCTGGAAACACCATATATTTT. This encodes CASSLYGGNSGNTIYF.

The rearrangement uses TRBV15 and TRBJ2-5; maybe TRBD1 (5 bases). The V end lost 0 bases, the J end lost 2 bases, and 7 bases lay between the germline ends. The CDR3 length is 14 residues. Germline values: CDR1 LNHNV, CDR2 YYDKDF (reference sequence). In DNA, the CDR3 is TGTGCCACCAGCAGAGATCCAGGGCAAGAGACCCAGTACTTC. Translated, it gives CATSRDPGQETQYF. The full variable domain, completed using reference TRBV15 and TRBJ2-5, is DAMVIQNPRYQVTQFGKPVTLSCSQTLNHNVMYWYQQKSSQAPKLLFHYYDKDFNNEADTPDNFQSRRPNTSFCFLDIRSPGLGDTAMYLCATSRDPGQETQYFGPGTRLLVL.

J is TRBJ1-6 and V is TRBV5-6; D not certain. Trimming removed 0 bases at V and 7 bases at J, with 8 bases between. CDR3 size: 14 residues. Germline CDR1 SGHDT, CDR2 YYEEEE. This CDR3 is CASSLDRANSPLHF. The CDR3 DNA is TGTGCCAGCAGCTTGGACAGAGCAAATTCACCCCTCCACTTT.

J is TRBJ1-5 and V is TRBV5-5, with 7 bases aligning to TRBD1. The CDR3 loop spans 13 amino acids. J was trimmed by 6 bases and V by 0 bases; bases with no gene match: 0. CDR1 and CDR2 (germline): SGHKS, YYEKEE (reference sequence). CDR3 amino acids: CASSLEGAQPQHF. CDR3 DNA sequence: TGTGCCAGCAGCTTGGAGGGGGCTCAGCCCCAGCATTTT.

The V gene is TRBV7-8, the J gene TRBJ2-1; 13 nucleotides match TRBD2. Germline V gene data show CDR1 as SGHVS and CDR2 as FQNEAQ. There are 19 residues in the CDR3. The V gene end was trimmed by 4 bases and the J gene end by 3 bases; junction bases not matched to a gene: 12. Here the CDR3 DNA reads TGTGCCAGCAGCTCCGGACTAGCGGGGGCCCAACGAATCTACAATGAGCAGTTCTTC. Protein: CASSSGLAGAQRIYNEQFF. The full variable domain, with the rest looked up from reference TRBV7-8 and TRBJ2-1, is GAGVSQSPRYKVAKRGQDVALRCDPISGHVSLFWYQQALGQGPEFLTYFQNEAQLDKSGLPSDRFFAERPEGSVSTLKIQRTQQEDSAVYLCASSSGLAGAQRIYNEQFFGPGTRLTVL.